Sequencing of this TCR beta chain was carried out in a study of control samples from healthy donors and cancer patients. The repertoire was sequenced with immunoSEQ multiplex PCR; TCRdb's copy has only in-frame clones and lacks some. The data contain about 84,000 clones, 75% to 95% of them seen just once; the ten biggest clones take up approximately 15%. This clone was observed once. Germline V gene sequence: CDR1 SGHVS, CDR2 FNYEAQ. Trimming cost V 5 bases and J 4 bases; bases outside gene matches: 13. There are 16 residues in the CDR3. V gene TRBV7-6 combines with J gene TRBJ1-1; TRBD1 aligns across 7 bases. The specimen sequenced was blood. The sequence derives from a man between 25 and 39 years old in good health. The CDR3 spells CASSPLEKGASTEAFF. The CDR3, as DNA: TGTGCCAGCAGCCCCCTAGAAAAGGGGGCGTCCACTGAAGCTTTCTTT.